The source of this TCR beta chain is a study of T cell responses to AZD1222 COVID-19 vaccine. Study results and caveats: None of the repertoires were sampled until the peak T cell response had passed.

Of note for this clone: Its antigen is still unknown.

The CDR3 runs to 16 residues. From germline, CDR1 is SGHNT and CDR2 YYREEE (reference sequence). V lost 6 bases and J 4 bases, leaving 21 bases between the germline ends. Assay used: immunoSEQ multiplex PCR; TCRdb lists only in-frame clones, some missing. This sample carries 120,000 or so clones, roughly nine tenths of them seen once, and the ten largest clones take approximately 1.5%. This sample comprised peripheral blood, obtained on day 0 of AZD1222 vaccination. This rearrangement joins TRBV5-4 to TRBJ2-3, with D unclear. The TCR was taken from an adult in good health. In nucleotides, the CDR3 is TGTGCCAGCACCCCCGCGCAGGCAGTGGTGGCAGATACGCAGTATTTT. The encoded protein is CASTPAQAVVADTQYF.